This entry is about one TCR beta chain. The antigen remains undetermined. The data are from a study of identical twins. Per germline, CDR1 LGHDT and CDR2 YNNKEL (reference sequence). This CDR3 has 14 residues. V was clipped by 6 bases and J by 6 bases, with 12 bases between them. TCRdb reprocessed the 5' RACE reads with MiXCR, giving one entry per CDR3 protein. The profile shows some 690,000 distinct CDR3 sequences, around 20% of them singletons. Findings of the study overall: Sharing of beta out-of-frame sequences by twins showed a weaker excess. Abundant beta clonotypes from cord blood bore fewer insertions; memory repertoires lacked this pattern.

These data also featured in a second study, about T cells expressing NK-cell markers. That work states: Eight donors were sequenced, of whom seven were HCMV-seropositive, while the remaining one was HCMV-seronegative. Six of the donors carried dominant NKG2C+ clonotypes that took up 1.0-7.0% of their CD8+ T cells.

The sequence was collected from a woman younger than 30 in good health. The sample consisted of PBMCs. V usage is TRBV3-1 and J usage is TRBJ1-6; possibly TRBD1 for D (6 bases). CDR3 in amino acids: CASREDSVNSPLHF. In DNA form, the CDR3 reads TGTGCCAGCAGGGAGGACAGCGTTAATTCACCCCTCCACTTT.